This T cell receptor (beta chain) was documented in a study of cytotoxic CD8 clonotypes in ibrutinib-treated CLL. Study-level information: Among responders, about 24 were partial and 2 complete; after median roughly 68 months, roughly 15 stayed remitted and about 12 progressed.

Only in-frame clones appear in the TCRdb table, and some are missing; sequencing was by immunoSEQ multiplex PCR. Of over 120,000 clones listed, approximately 80% are singletons. CDR3 size: 13 residues. V was pared by 0 bases and J by 6 bases, with 9 bases between. The germline V gene has CDR1 SGDLS and CDR2 YYNGEE. This clone showed up just once. Its target is not known. Study results and limitations: Baseline clonality exceeded age-matched healthy donors and tracked circulating CD8+ T-cell counts.

PBMCs were cryopreserved, and approximately 2 micrograms of genomic DNA from them went into TCR beta libraries. The V call is TRBV9, the J call TRBJ1-1, with D possibly TRBD1 on 5 matching bases. The sample was PBMCs, taken after 36 months of ibrutinib treatment. This clonotype was obtained from a human donor with chronic lymphocytic leukemia. CDR3 nucleotide sequence: TGTGCCAGCAGCGTAGGAAGGGACCCTGAAGCTTTCTTT. Translating it yields CASSVGRDPEAFF.